This entry describes one T cell receptor beta chain. Original processing notes: Nucleated cell counts were estimated from reference gene primer amplification. Profiling relied on immunoSEQ multiplex PCR, and the TCRdb table lists in-frame clones only, not all of them. The V and J calls and clone size were taken over from that table, and D and trimming were inferred from the DNA. Of around 280,000 clones in the sample, roughly 90% are singletons; the top ten hold about 1.8%. The sample comes from a study of blood T cell repertoires in COVID-19. Cohort allocation depended upon clinical history that participants reported. The sample consisted of PBMCs or T cells enriched from blood (not recorded which). The origin of this receptor is a woman between 18 and 29 years old with acute COVID-19.

The CDR3 bases are TGTGCCAGCAGCTTATGGACTAGCAGAAATGAGCAGTTCTTC. Translated, it gives CASSLWTSRNEQFF. This chain uses TRBV13 with TRBJ2-1; 8 bases are shared with TRBD2. From germline, CDR1 is PRHDT and CDR2 FYEKMQ (reference sequence). The CDR3 covers 14 residues. Unmatched junction bases numbered 4, after V lost 2 bases and J lost 7 bases.